This entry lists 9 T cell receptor beta chains sequenced from one sample in a study of shared clonotypes between healthy human individuals. Here immunoSEQ multiplex PCR was the method, and the copy in TCRdb shows in-frame clones only, minus some. The data show about 2.1 million clones, around 93% seen once. CD45RO-negative cells were positively selected for CCR7, leaving out terminally differentiated effector memory CD45RA+ cells. Sequencing was performed on naive CD8+ T cells from PBMCs. The receptors here all came from a young man in good health. Some clones in this sample may be carry-over from other donors' samples.

The chain couples TRBV28 to TRBJ1-1, with TRBD1 matching over 8 bases. The CDR3 extends over 17 amino acids. V trimming: 8 bases; J trimming: 4 bases; junction bases outside the gene matches: 18. Per germline, CDR1 MDHEN and CDR2 SYDVKM. CDR3 in amino acids: CASAPSRHRGGSTEAFF. The DNA for the CDR3 is TGTGCCAGCGCCCCTTCCCGGCACAGGGGGGGGAGCACTGAAGCTTTCTTT.

This rearrangement joins TRBV27 to TRBJ1-5, with TRBD1 matching over 7 bases. The CDR3 consists of 18 residues. The germline V gene encodes CDR1 MNHEY and CDR2 SMNVEV (reference sequence). The ends lost 2 bases at V and 4 bases at J; junction bases unmatched: 14. CDR3 sequence (DNA): TGTGCCAGCAGTTTACTCGCCCCTACAGGGGCAGGAAATCAGCCCCAGCATTTT. Amino acid sequence: CASSLLAPTGAGNQPQHF.

The V and J genes are TRBV7-3 and TRBJ2-1, with D perhaps TRBD2 (6 bases). The V gene lost 1 base and the J gene lost 6 bases, with 22 bases spanning the gap. The CDR3 is 18 residues long. CDR1 and CDR2 from the germline V gene are SGHTA and FQGTGA. CDR3 in amino acids: CASSLNSMAGRGVNEQFF. CDR3 sequence (DNA): TGTGCCAGCAGCTTAAATTCCATGGCCGGGAGAGGCGTCAATGAGCAGTTCTTC.

The J gene is TRBJ2-6, the V gene TRBV13; D tentatively reads TRBD1 or TRBD2 (5 bases each). From germline, CDR1 is PRHDT and CDR2 FYEKMQ (reference sequence). The CDR3 spans 17 residues. Between the trimmed V and J ends, which lost 4 bases and 0 bases, there was a span of 13 bases. CDR3 loop: CASSSRDGISGANVLTF. CDR3 sequence (DNA): TGTGCCAGCAGCTCCCGGGACGGCATCTCTGGGGCCAACGTCCTGACTTTC.

This chain links TRBV2 with TRBJ2-1; D is unclear. V gave up 4 bases and J gave up 7 bases, with 14 bases separating them. Germline V gene data show CDR1 as SNHLY and CDR2 as FYNNEI. The CDR3 length is 14 residues. The CDR3 DNA sequence: TGTGCCAGCAGTGGAAGAGTAGAAAGGAATGAGCAGTTCTTC. Translation: CASSGRVERNEQFF.

The chain joins TRBV9 to TRBJ2-1; tentatively, D is TRBD2 (6 bases). Between the trimmed V and J ends, which lost 3 bases and 4 bases, there was a span of 11 bases. The CDR3 has 14 residues. Looked up from germline, CDR1 is SGDLS and CDR2 is YYNGEE. In DNA form, the CDR3 reads TGTGCCAGCAGCGGACTAGTGGGTTACAATGAGCAGTTCTTC. Protein: CASSGLVGYNEQFF.

This clone was observed once. The V gene is TRBV6-5, the J gene TRBJ2-5; 7 positions match TRBD2. In germline, CDR1 is MNHEY, CDR2 SVGAGI. V was clipped by 6 bases and J by 0 bases; unmatched bases: 7. The CDR3 extends over 15 amino acids. In nucleotides, the CDR3 is TGTGCCAGCAGCAGCGGGGCAGGCGACCAAGAGACCCAGTACTTC. Translated: CASSSGAGDQETQYF.

The J gene is TRBJ2-7, the V gene TRBV4-2; no firm D call. This CDR3 is built from 11 residues. Trimming stripped 2 bases from V and 6 bases from J, with 5 bases between. Germline V gives CDR1 LGHNA, CDR2 YNFKEQ. The CDR3 here is CASSQPGEQYF. The CDR3 nucleotides read TGTGCCAGCAGCCAACCTGGCGAGCAGTACTTC.

The V call is TRBV13, the J call TRBJ2-1; possible D gene TRBD1, 5 bases. V gave up 5 bases and J gave up 4 bases, with 12 bases separating them. The germline V gene encodes CDR1 PRHDT and CDR2 FYEKMQ (reference sequence). The CDR3 is made up of 14 amino acids. CDR3 coding DNA: TGTGCCAGCAGCAAGGGGAACGGTTACAATGAGCAGTTCTTC. Protein sequence: CASSKGNGYNEQFF.